These T cell receptor beta chains were read from a single sample in a study of T cell changes during pregnancy in multiple sclerosis. TCRdb keeps only in-frame clones here, not all; method: immunoSEQ multiplex PCR. The repertoire holds 40,000 to 60,000 clones, with approximately 93% as singletons. The sequencing here drew on CD4+ T cells from peripheral blood mononuclear cells, taken in the third trimester of pregnancy. These receptor sequences come from a female donor with multiple sclerosis, enrolled in a pregnancy study. Both conserved end residues are part of each CDR3. The order of the fields is V gene, J gene, D gene, clone size, CDR3 protein, CDR3 DNA. A D gene is named only where the DNA matches it firmly. Clone size, where shown, is once, few, many, or a class for clones that have expanded.

TRBV5-1,TRBJ2-3,-,-,CASGLLALTDTQYF,TGCGCCAGCGGACTCCTAGCCTTGACAGATACGCAGTATTTT
TRBV28,TRBJ1-2,TRBD1,-,CASSSGQGGYTF,TGTGCCAGCAGCTCAGGACAGGGTGGCTACACCTTC
TRBV9,TRBJ1-4,-,once,CASSSGEGIEKLFF,TGTGCCAGCAGCTCCGGGGAGGGTATTGAAAAACTGTTTTTT
TRBV5-1,TRBJ2-1,-,-,CASSQKGDYLGEQFF,TGCGCCAGCAGCCAAAAAGGTGACTACCTGGGGGAGCAGTTCTTC
TRBV6-6,TRBJ1-5,TRBD1,-,CASSYFSGQSNQPQHF,TGTGCCAGCAGTTACTTTTCGGGACAGAGCAATCAGCCCCAGCATTTT
TRBV5-6,TRBJ2-1,TRBD2,-,CASSLGGLAGVNEQFF,TGTGCCAGCAGCTTGGGGGGGCTAGCGGGAGTCAATGAGCAGTTCTTC
TRBV19,TRBJ2-1,TRBD2,-,CASSPGTSGASYNEQFF,TGTGCCAGTAGTCCCGGGACTAGCGGGGCGTCCTACAATGAGCAGTTCTTC
TRBV20-1,TRBJ2-1,-,once,CSARTGWEQFF,TGCAGTGCTAGGACGGGATGGGAGCAGTTCTTC
TRBV5-6,TRBJ2-6,-,-,CASSLEASSGANVLTF,TGTGCCAGCAGCTTGGAAGCCTCCTCTGGGGCCAACGTCCTGACTTTC
TRBV11-1,TRBJ2-1,-,-,CASSLRGQYNEQFF,TGTGCCAGCAGCTTACGAGGACAGTACAATGAGCAGTTCTTC
TRBV7-7,TRBJ1-6,TRBD1,-,CASSTRQGSNSPLHF,TGTGCTAGCAGCACTCGACAGGGGAGCAATTCACCCCTCCACTTT
TRBV13,TRBJ2-4,-,-,CASSFGTGYSKNIQYF,TGTGCCAGCAGCTTTGGGACTGGGTACAGCAAAAACATTCAGTACTTC
TRBV19,TRBJ2-5,TRBD1,-,CASSRVGTVLGKETQYF,TGTGCCAGTAGTAGGGTAGGGACAGTCCTAGGGAAGGAGACCCAGTACTTC
TRBV7-2,TRBJ2-7,TRBD1,-,CASSSLGQGLWEQYF,TGTGCCAGCAGCTCACTGGGACAGGGATTGTGGGAGCAGTACTTC
TRBV28,TRBJ1-4,TRBD1,-,CATRQGRSEKLFF,TGTGCCACGAGACAGGGGAGGAGTGAAAAACTGTTTTTT
TRBV7-3,TRBJ2-1,TRBD1,-,CASSLPGTGYNEQFF,TGTGCCAGCAGCTTACCTGGGACAGGGTACAATGAGCAGTTCTTC
TRBV5-5,TRBJ1-1,-,-,CASSTRDLGTEAFF,TGTGCCAGCAGCACCAGGGATTTAGGCACTGAAGCTTTCTTT
TRBV6-1,TRBJ1-1,TRBD1,-,CASSASRGQPEAFF,TGTGCCAGCAGTGCCTCACGGGGACAGCCCGAAGCTTTCTTT
TRBV7-9,TRBJ2-3,-,-,CASSPNTDTQYF,TGTGCCAGCAGCCCCAACACAGATACGCAGTATTTT
TRBV30,TRBJ2-3,-,-,CAWSVRRVGTDTQYF,TGTGCCTGGAGTGTACGCAGGGTGGGCACAGATACGCAGTATTTT
TRBV6-5,TRBJ1-3,-,-,CASSRENTIYF,TGTGCCAGCAGCCGGGAGAACACCATATATTTT
TRBV5-8,TRBJ2-7,-,-,CASSSTDSYEQYF,TGTGCCAGCAGCTCGACAGACTCCTACGAGCAGTACTTC
TRBV7-7,TRBJ2-3,-,-,CASSLADGSADTQYF,TGTGCCAGCAGCTTAGCTGACGGGTCGGCAGATACGCAGTATTTT
TRBV7-2,TRBJ2-7,-,-,CASSLEGRGEQYF,TGTGCCAGCAGCTTAGAGGGGCGGGGAGAGCAGTACTTC
TRBV6-5,TRBJ2-2,TRBD1,-,CASSYQGAGTGELFF,TGTGCCAGCAGTTACCAGGGGGCGGGTACCGGGGAGCTGTTTTTT
TRBV18,TRBJ2-1,TRBD2,-,CASSDHTGGEQFF,TGTGCCAGCTCCGATCATACGGGGGGTGAGCAGTTCTTC
TRBV11-3,TRBJ1-1,TRBD1,-,CASSLRGRTEAFF,TGTGCCAGCAGCTTAAGGGGGCGCACTGAAGCTTTCTTT
TRBV28,TRBJ2-7,TRBD2,-,CASRMSGNSYEQYF,TGTGCCAGCAGGATGAGCGGGAATTCGTACGAGCAGTACTTC
TRBV20-1,TRBJ2-7,-,-,CSALDSFEQYF,TGCAGTGCTCTCGACAGTTTCGAGCAGTACTTC
TRBV28,TRBJ1-2,-,once,CASSGLSFYGYTF,TGTGCCAGCAGTGGGCTGAGTTTCTATGGCTACACCTTC